This T cell receptor beta chain derives from a study of a mutant IDH1 vaccine in newly diagnosed glioma. Study background: There were eight vaccinations for patients, given in weeks 1, 3, 5, 7, 11, 15, 19 and 23.

Assay: immunoSEQ multiplex PCR; the TCRdb copy retains only in-frame clones and omits some. In the table there are some 33,000 clones, more than 75% of which are singletons. Worth noting for this clone: Its antigen is undetermined.

Time point given: week 23, last vaccination. Each vaccine dose was 300 ug of mutant IDH1 20-mer peptide, with topical imiquimod. Trimming removed 1 base at V and 7 bases at J, with 13 bases between. CDR3 length: 14 residues. Germline CDR1 reads SEHNR; CDR2 reads FQNEAQ (reference sequence). Here the sequenced sample was PBMCs, taken from a glioma patient whose treatment included an IDH1 peptide vaccine. The TCR sequence derives from a man aged 40-50 years with glioma. V gene TRBV7-9 combines with J gene TRBJ1-1, with D maybe TRBD1 (5 bases). The CDR3 sequence: CASSLVGQGNEAFF. Here the CDR3 DNA reads TGTGCCAGCAGCTTAGTAGGCCAGGGTAATGAAGCTTTCTTT.